This T cell receptor (beta chain) was captured in a study of CD8+CD57+ T cells in acquired aplastic anemia. The CDR3 length is 14 residues. Losses at the gene ends were 6 bases for V and 9 bases for J; bases not matched to a gene: 7. CDR1 is KGHDR, CDR2 SFDVKD, per germline. Genomic DNA templated the TCR beta VDJ and CDR3 profiling. TCRdb reanalysed the reads using MiXCR and keeps one entry per CDR3 protein. Among some 150,000 distinct CDR3 sequences listed, less than 45% were seen once. This receptor was taken from a human donor in good health, serving as a control. The chain joins TRBV24-1 to TRBJ1-6; 7 bases match TRBD1. The material sequenced was sorted CD4+, CD8+, or CD8+CD57+ T cells (not recorded which) from PBMCs. The CDR3 reads CATSPTGQGSPLHF. The CDR3 DNA sequence: TGTGCCACCAGTCCGACAGGGCAGGGTTCACCCCTCCACTTT.